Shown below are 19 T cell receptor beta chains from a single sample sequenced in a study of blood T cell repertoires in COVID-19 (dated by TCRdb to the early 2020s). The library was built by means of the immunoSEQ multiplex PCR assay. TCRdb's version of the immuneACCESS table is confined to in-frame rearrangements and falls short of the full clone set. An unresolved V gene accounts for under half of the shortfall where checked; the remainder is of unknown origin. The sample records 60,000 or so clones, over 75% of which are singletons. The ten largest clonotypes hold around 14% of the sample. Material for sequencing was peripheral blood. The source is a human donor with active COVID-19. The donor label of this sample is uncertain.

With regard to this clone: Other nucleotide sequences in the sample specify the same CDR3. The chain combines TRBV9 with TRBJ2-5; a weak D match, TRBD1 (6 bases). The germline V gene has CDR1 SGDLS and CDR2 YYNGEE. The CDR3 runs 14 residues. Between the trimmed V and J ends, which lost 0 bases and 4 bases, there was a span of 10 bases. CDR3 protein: CASSVVQGGETQYF. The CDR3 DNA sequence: TGTGCCAGCAGCGTAGTACAGGGCGGAGAGACCCAGTACTTC.

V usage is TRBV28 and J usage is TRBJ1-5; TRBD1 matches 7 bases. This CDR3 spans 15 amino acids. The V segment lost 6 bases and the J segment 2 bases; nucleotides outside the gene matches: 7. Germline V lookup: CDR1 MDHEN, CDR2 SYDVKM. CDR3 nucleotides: TGTGCCAGCAGCCAAATAACAGGGGGCAATCAGCCCCAGCATTTT. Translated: CASSQITGGNQPQHF.

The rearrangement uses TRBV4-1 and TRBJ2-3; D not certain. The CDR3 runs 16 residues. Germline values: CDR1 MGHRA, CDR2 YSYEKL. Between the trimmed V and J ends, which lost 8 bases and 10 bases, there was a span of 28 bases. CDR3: CASRSTALGVPGAQYF. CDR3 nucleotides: TGCGCCAGCCGCTCCACCGCCCTCGGAGTCCCCGGCGCGCAGTATTTT.

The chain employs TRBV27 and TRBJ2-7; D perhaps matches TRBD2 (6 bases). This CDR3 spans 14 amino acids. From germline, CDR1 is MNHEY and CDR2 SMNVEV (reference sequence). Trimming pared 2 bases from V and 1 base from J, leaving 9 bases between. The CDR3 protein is CASSLVGGSYEQYF. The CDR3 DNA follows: TGTGCCAGCAGTTTAGTCGGGGGTTCCTACGAGCAGTACTTC.

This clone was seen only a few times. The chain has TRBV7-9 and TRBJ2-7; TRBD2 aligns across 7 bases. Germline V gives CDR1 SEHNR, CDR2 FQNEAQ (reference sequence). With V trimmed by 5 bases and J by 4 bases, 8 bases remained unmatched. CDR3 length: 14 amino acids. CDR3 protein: CASSNSGRPYEQYV. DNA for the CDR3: TGTGCCAGCAGCAATAGCGGGCGGCCGTACGAGCAGTACGTC.

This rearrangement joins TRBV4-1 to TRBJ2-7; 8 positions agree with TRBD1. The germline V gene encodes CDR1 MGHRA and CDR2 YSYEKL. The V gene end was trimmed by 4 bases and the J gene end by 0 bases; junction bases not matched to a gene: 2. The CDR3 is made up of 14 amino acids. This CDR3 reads CASSLDRGSYEQYF. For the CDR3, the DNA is TGCGCCAGCAGCCTCGACAGGGGCTCCTACGAGCAGTACTTC.

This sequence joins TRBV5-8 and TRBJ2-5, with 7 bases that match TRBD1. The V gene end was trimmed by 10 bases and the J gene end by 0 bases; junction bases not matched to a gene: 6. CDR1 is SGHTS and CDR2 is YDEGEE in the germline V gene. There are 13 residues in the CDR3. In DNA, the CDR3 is TGTGCCGCAAGACAGGGAAACCAAGAGACCCAGTACTTC. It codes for CAARQGNQETQYF.

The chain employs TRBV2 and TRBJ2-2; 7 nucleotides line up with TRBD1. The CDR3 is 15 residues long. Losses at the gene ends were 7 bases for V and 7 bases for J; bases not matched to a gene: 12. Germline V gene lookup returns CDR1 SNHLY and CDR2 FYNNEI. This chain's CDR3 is CASKTGSAELGELFF. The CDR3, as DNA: TGTGCCAGCAAGACAGGGTCAGCGGAGCTCGGGGAGCTGTTTTTT.

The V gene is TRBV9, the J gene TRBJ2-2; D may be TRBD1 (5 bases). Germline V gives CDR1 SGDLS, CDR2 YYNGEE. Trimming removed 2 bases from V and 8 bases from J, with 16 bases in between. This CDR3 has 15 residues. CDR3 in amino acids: CASSVQGSQGGELFF. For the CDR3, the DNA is TGTGCCAGCAGCGTGCAGGGATCTCAAGGTGGGGAGCTGTTTTTT. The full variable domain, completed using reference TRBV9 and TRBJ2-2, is DSGVTQTPKHLITATGQRVTLRCSPRSGDLSVYWYQQSLDQGLQFLIQYYNGEERAKGNILERFSAQQFPDLHSELNLSSLELGDSALYFCASSVQGSQGGELFFGEGSRLTVL.

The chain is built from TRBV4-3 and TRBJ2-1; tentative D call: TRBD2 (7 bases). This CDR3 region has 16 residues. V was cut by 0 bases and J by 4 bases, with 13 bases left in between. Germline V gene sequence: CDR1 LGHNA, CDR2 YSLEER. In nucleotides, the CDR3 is TGCGCCAGCAGCCAAGATCGGGGGGCTCTATACAATGAGCAGTTCTTC. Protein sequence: CASSQDRGALYNEQFF.

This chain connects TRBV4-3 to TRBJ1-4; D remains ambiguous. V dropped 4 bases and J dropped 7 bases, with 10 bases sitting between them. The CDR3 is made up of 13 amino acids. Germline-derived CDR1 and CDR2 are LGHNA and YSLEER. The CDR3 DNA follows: TGCGCCAGCAGCCTCAGGTTGGGTGAAAAACTGTTTTTT. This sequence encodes CASSLRLGEKLFF.

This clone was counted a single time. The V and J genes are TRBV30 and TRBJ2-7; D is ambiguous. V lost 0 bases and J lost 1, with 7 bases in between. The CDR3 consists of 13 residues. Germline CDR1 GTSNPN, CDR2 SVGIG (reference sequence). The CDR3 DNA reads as TGTGCCTGGAGTGTACCACAGTCCTACGAGCAGTACGTC. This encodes CAWSVPQSYEQYV.

CDR3 coding DNA: TGTGCCAGCTCACCACCTGACAGGGCCTATGGCTACACCTTC. Amino acid sequence: CASSPPDRAYGYTF. V is TRBV18 and J is TRBJ1-2, with 7 nucleotides matching TRBD1. Looked up from germline, CDR1 is KGHSH and CDR2 is LQKENI. Trimming cost V 0 bases and J 4 bases; bases outside gene matches: 2. This CDR3 spans 14 amino acids.

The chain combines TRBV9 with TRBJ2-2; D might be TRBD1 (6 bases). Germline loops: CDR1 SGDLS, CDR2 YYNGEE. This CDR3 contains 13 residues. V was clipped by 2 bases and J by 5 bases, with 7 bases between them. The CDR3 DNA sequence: TGTGCCAGCAGCGTCAGGGGTACCGGGGAGCTGTTTTTT. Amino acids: CASSVRGTGELFF.

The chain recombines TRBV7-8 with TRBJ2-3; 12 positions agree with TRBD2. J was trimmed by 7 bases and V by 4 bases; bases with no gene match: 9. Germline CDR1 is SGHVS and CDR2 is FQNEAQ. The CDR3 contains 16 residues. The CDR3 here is CASSSPTSGRGNTQYF. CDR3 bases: TGTGCCAGCAGCTCACCGACTAGCGGGAGAGGGAATACGCAGTATTTT.

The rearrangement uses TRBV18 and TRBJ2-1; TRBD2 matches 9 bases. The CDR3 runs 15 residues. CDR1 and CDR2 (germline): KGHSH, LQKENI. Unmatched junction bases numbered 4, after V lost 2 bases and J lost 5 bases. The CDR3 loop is CASSPGTSINNEQFF. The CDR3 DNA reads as TGTGCCAGCTCACCAGGGACTAGCATCAACAATGAGCAGTTCTTC.

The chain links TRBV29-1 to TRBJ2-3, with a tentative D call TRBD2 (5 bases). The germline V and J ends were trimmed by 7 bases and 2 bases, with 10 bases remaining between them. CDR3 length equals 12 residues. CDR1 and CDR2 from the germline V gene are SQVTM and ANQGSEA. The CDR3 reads CSGGGSTDTQYF. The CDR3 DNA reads TGCAGCGGAGGAGGATCCACAGATACGCAGTATTTT.

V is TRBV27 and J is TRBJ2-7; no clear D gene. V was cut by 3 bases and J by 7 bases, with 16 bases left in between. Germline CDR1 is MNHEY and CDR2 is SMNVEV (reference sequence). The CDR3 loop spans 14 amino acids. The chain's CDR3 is CASSFGSPLREQYF. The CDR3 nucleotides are TGTGCCAGCAGTTTTGGTAGCCCCCTTAGAGAGCAGTACTTC.

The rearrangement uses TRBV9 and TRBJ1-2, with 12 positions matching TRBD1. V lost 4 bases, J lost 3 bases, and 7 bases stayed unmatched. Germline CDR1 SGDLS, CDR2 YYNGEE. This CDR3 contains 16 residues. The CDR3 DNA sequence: TGTGCCAGCAGCTCGCGAGGGACAGGGGGCGACTATGGCTACACCTTC. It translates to CASSSRGTGGDYGYTF.